This T cell receptor beta chain was found in a study of shared clonotypes between healthy human individuals. Of note for this clone: Antigen specificity is unknown.

Method: immunoSEQ multiplex PCR; TCRdb's copy keeps in-frame clones and lacks some. The data hold more than 2 million clones, with 95% observed a single time. Overall study results and limits: Clonotypes shared by all four sorted-subset donors had higher generation probabilities than non-shared clonotypes.

With V trimmed by 5 bases and J by 4 bases, 6 bases remained unmatched. This CDR3 spans 15 amino acids. CDR1 and CDR2 (germline): SGHAT, FQNNGV. The TCR comes from a man aged 18-30 years in good health. The sequencing sample was made of naive CD4+ T cells sorted from blood. Subset denoted: CD45RA+ positively selected. This chain links TRBV11-2 with TRBJ2-3; 10 positions agree with TRBD2. The CDR3 DNA reads TGTGCCAGCAGCGTTAGCGGGAGGCCCCCAGATACGCAGTATTTT. Its protein is CASSVSGRPPDTQYF.